Listed below are T cell receptor beta chains from one sample, sequenced in a study of OX40 agonist ivuxolimab in advanced cancers. The table came from immunoSEQ multiplex PCR; TCRdb's copy has only in-frame clones and leaves some out. The sample consists of about 82,000 clones, about 92% of them appearing once. This specimen consisted of CD4+ or CD8+ T cells sorted from blood, obtained in a trial of the OX40 agonist ivuxolimab. These receptors all come from an adult with an advanced solid tumor such as melanoma, head and neck, liver or kidney cancer. CDR3s include the opening cysteine and the closing phenylalanine or tryptophan. The D gene is left open where the match is weak. Only some rows state a clone size, as once, few, many or a class for expanded clones.

clone_size	cdr3_length	d_call	v_call	j_call	cdr3_aa	cdr3_nt
-	13	-	TRBV5-1	TRBJ2-2	CASSLPNTGELFF	TGCGCCAGCAGCTTGCCCAACACCGGGGAGCTGTTTTTT
few	14	-	TRBV6-5	TRBJ2-7	CASSYRDGSYEQYF	TGTGCCAGCAGTTACAGGGACGGATCCTACGAGCAGTACTTC
-	16	-	TRBV6-6	TRBJ2-1	CASNEEGGNSYNEQFF	TGTGCCAGCAACGAGGAGGGGGGCAACTCCTACAATGAGCAGTTCTTC
-	15	TRBD2	TRBV2	TRBJ2-2	CASSEVRGGPGELFF	TGTGCCAGCAGTGAAGTGCGGGGGGGCCCCGGGGAGCTGTTTTTT
once	18	TRBD1	TRBV9	TRBJ2-2	CASSVKVRQGSNTGELFF	TGTGCCAGCAGCGTAAAGGTTAGACAGGGTAGTAACACCGGGGAGCTGTTTTTT
-	14	-	TRBV29-1	TRBJ1-1	CSVEIRGAGTEAFF	TGCAGCGTTGAAATTCGGGGGGCTGGCACTGAAGCTTTCTTT
-	16	-	TRBV27	TRBJ2-7	CASSSGWGELSYEQYF	TGTGCCAGCAGTTCTGGGTGGGGCGAACTCTCCTACGAGCAGTACTTC
-	16	TRBD1	TRBV7-9	TRBJ1-1	CASSSRTGGLGTEAFF	TGTGCCAGCAGCTCTCGGACAGGGGGCTTGGGCACTGAAGCTTTCTTT
-	13	TRBD2	TRBV5-6	TRBJ2-7	CASSQRGWNEQYF	TGTGCCAGCAGCCAGCGGGGGTGGAACGAGCAGTACTTC
-	15	TRBD2	TRBV4-1	TRBJ2-7	CASSEVGGGAYEQYF	TGCGCCAGCAGCGAGGTAGGCGGGGGGGCTTACGAGCAGTACTTC
-	18	TRBD2	TRBV5-4	TRBJ2-1	CASSPYLGTSELYNEQFF	TGTGCCAGCAGCCCCTATCTAGGGACTAGCGAGTTATACAATGAGCAGTTCTTC
-	16	TRBD2	TRBV4-1	TRBJ2-1	CASSQSLAGGDNEQFF	TGCGCCAGCAGCCAGTCACTAGCGGGGGGGGACAATGAGCAGTTCTTC
-	17	-	TRBV27	TRBJ2-3	CASSLLGRGKEADTQYF	TGTGCCAGCAGTTTACTCGGGAGAGGAAAGGAGGCAGATACGCAGTATTTT
-	16	TRBD1	TRBV7-9	TRBJ2-7	CASTNIGPGGSYEQYF	TGTGCCAGCACCAACATCGGTCCAGGGGGAAGTTACGAGCAGTACTTC
-	16	TRBD1	TRBV4-3	TRBJ1-1	CASSTDPGTGGTEAFF	TGCGCCAGCAGTACCGACCCAGGGACAGGGGGGACTGAAGCTTTCTTT
-	14	-	TRBV7-9	TRBJ1-5	CASSLEQNNQPQHF	TGTGCCAGCAGCTTAGAACAGAATAATCAGCCCCAGCATTTT
-	15	TRBD1	TRBV5-6	TRBJ2-7	CASSLETGGAYEQYF	TGTGCCAGCAGCTTGGAGACAGGGGGGGCCTACGAGCAGTACTTC
-	13	-	TRBV27	TRBJ2-3	CASNPNLGDTQYF	TGTGCCAGCAATCCGAACTTAGGAGATACGCAGTATTTT
-	16	TRBD1	TRBV9	TRBJ2-1	CASSPPPQGRDNEQFF	TGTGCCAGCAGCCCACCACCACAGGGGCGAGACAATGAGCAGTTCTTC
-	15	-	TRBV6-1	TRBJ1-5	CASSPGADSNQPQHF	TGTGCCAGCAGCCCCGGGGCAGATAGCAATCAGCCCCAGCATTTT
-	15	TRBD1	TRBV6-5	TRBJ2-7	CASSSPDRGLGEQYF	TGTGCCAGCAGTTCGCCCGACAGGGGGCTAGGAGAGCAGTACTTC
-	15	-	TRBV11-2	TRBJ2-7	CASSLGQESSYEQYF	TGTGCCAGCAGCTTAGGACAGGAAAGCTCCTACGAGCAGTACTTC
-	14	-	TRBV7-2	TRBJ1-2	CASSLEWGNYGYTF	TGTGCCAGCAGCTTAGAGTGGGGTAACTATGGCTACACCTTC
-	14	-	TRBV10-3	TRBJ1-2	CAISVEQGVYGYTF	TGTGCCATCAGTGTGGAGCAGGGAGTCTATGGCTACACCTTC
-	13	-	TRBV6-4	TRBJ2-7	CASSEIAAGEQYF	TGTGCCAGCAGTGAGATAGCAGCCGGCGAGCAGTACTTC
-	12	-	TRBV5-4	TRBJ2-5	CASSLRGETQYF	TGTGCCAGCAGCTTGAGAGGGGAGACCCAGTACTTC
-	14	TRBD1	TRBV30	TRBJ2-5	CAWTDGTAQETQYF	TGTGCCTGGACCGACGGGACAGCCCAAGAGACCCAGTACTTC
-	15	-	TRBV4-1	TRBJ2-7	CASSQGGLVSYEQYF	TGCGCCAGCAGCCAAGGCGGACTTGTCTCCTACGAGCAGTACTTC
-	12	-	TRBV27	TRBJ1-2	CASSGRDYGYTF	TGTGCCAGCAGTGGTAGGGACTATGGCTACACCTTC
once	18	TRBD2	TRBV7-8	TRBJ2-1	CASSSPGTSGGANNEQFF	TGTGCCAGCAGCTCCCCCGGGACTAGCGGGGGGGCTAACAATGAGCAGTTCTTC